Shown below are 31 T cell receptor beta chains from a single sample sequenced in a study of somatic mutations in cytotoxic T cells in rheumatoid arthritis. Using immunoSEQ multiplex PCR, the repertoire was profiled, and TCRdb retains in-frame clones only, with some absent. The sample holds around 16,000 clones, approximately 79% seen once. Specimen: CD8+ T cells sorted from blood. These receptor sequences come from an adult with rheumatoid arthritis.

The chain joins TRBV7-2 to TRBJ2-5, with D perhaps matching TRBD1 (6 bases). The CDR3 has 14 residues. Per germline, CDR1 SGHTA and CDR2 FQGNSA. Between the trimmed V and J ends, which lost 5 bases and 0 bases, there was a span of 10 bases. CDR3 nucleotides: TGTGCCAGCAGCAAAACAGGGAACCAAGAGACCCAGTACTTC. Amino acid sequence: CASSKTGNQETQYF.

The chain joins TRBV28 to TRBJ2-1; possible D gene TRBD1, 6 bases. The V end was cut by 3 bases, the J end by 3 bases, with 18 bases between. Germline V gives CDR1 MDHEN, CDR2 SYDVKM. This CDR3 is 17 amino acids long. CDR3 amino acids: CASSLFQGRKLYNEQFF. The CDR3 coding sequence is TGTGCCAGCAGTTTGTTTCAGGGGCGAAAACTCTACAATGAGCAGTTCTTC.

The chain's CDR3 is CSVYLAGAYYEQYF. The CDR3 bases are TGCAGCGTATATTTAGCGGGAGCCTACTACGAGCAGTACTTC. The chain carries TRBV29-1 and TRBJ2-7, with TRBD2 identical over 9 bases. With 6 bases clipped from V and 3 bases from J, the junction kept 9 bases outside the gene matches. Germline V lookup: CDR1 SQVTM, CDR2 ANQGSEA. The CDR3 extends over 14 amino acids.

The J gene is TRBJ1-1, the V gene TRBV4-1; no reliable D call. The CDR3 loop spans 14 amino acids. V shed 2 bases and J shed 0 bases, with 7 bases lying between them. Germline V gene sequence: CDR1 MGHRA, CDR2 YSYEKL. CDR3 region: CASSQQVMNTEAFF. The CDR3 DNA is TGCGCCAGCAGCCAACAAGTAATGAACACTGAAGCTTTCTTT.

J is TRBJ1-1 and V is TRBV7-6, with no clear D. V lost 1 base and J lost 4, with 1 base in between. The CDR3 contains 11 residues. CDR1 SGHVS and CDR2 FNYEAQ come from the germline V gene. The CDR3 DNA reads as TGTGCCAGCAGCTTAGGCACTGAAGCTTTCTTT. The encoded protein is CASSLGTEAFF. Full variable domain (missing parts from reference TRBV7-6 and TRBJ1-1): GAGVSQSPRYKVTKRGQDVALRCDPISGHVSLYWYRQALGQGPEFLTYFNYEAQQDKSGLPNDRFSAERPEGSISTLTIQRTEQRDSAMYRCASSLGTEAFFGQGTRLTVV.

The chain recombines TRBV4-1 with TRBJ1-4; maybe TRBD1 (6 bases). CDR1 and CDR2 (germline): MGHRA, YSYEKL. Trimming removed 0 bases from V and 4 bases from J, with 15 bases in between. The CDR3 has 17 residues. The chain's CDR3 is CASSQELPGQVNEKLFF. In nucleotides, the CDR3 is TGCGCCAGCAGCCAAGAACTCCCGGGACAAGTTAATGAAAAACTGTTTTTT.

V usage is TRBV4-1 and J usage is TRBJ2-4; 9 nucleotides agree with TRBD2. J was trimmed by 5 bases and V by 4 bases; bases with no gene match: 9. The CDR3 loop spans 16 amino acids. Germline V gene sequence: CDR1 MGHRA, CDR2 YSYEKL. CDR3 region: CASSPLAGASENIQYF. CDR3 bases: TGCGCCAGCAGCCCTTTAGCGGGGGCCTCGGAAAACATTCAGTACTTC.

The V and J genes are TRBV5-4 and TRBJ2-2; D is unclear. This CDR3 contains 14 residues. The V end was cut by 10 bases, the J end by 1 base, with 14 bases between. CDR1 and CDR2 from the germline V gene are SGHNT and YYREEE (reference sequence). For the CDR3, the DNA is TGTGCCTCCCCCGGACCGGAGAACACCGGGGAGCTGTTTTTT. It specifies CASPGPENTGELFF.

This chain uses TRBV6-5 with TRBJ2-7; D is perhaps TRBD1 (6 bases). Germline V CDR1 and CDR2: MNHEY, SVGAGI. V was clipped by 6 bases and J by 1 base, with 7 bases between them. The CDR3 contains 12 residues. The CDR3: CASRTGSYEQYF. CDR3 DNA sequence: TGTGCCAGCAGAACAGGGTCCTACGAGCAGTACTTC.

This chain connects TRBV28 to TRBJ2-1; 8 positions match TRBD1. CDR1 MDHEN and CDR2 SYDVKM come from the germline V gene. CDR3 length: 14 amino acids. The trim removed 4 bases at V and 6 bases at J, leaving 5 bases unmatched. CDR3 DNA sequence: TGTGCCAGCAGTTCCTTAGACAGGGGCAATGAGCAGTTCTTC. As protein: CASSSLDRGNEQFF.

The chain combines TRBV11-3 with TRBJ1-1; D is ambiguous. In germline, CDR1 is SGHNT, CDR2 YENEEA. The CDR3 has 14 amino acids. Trimming took 2 bases from V and 1 from J, leaving 8 bases between them. The CDR3 spells CASSLTTRNTEAFF. The DNA for the CDR3 is TGTGCCAGCAGCTTAACAACGAGGAACACTGAAGCTTTCTTT.

Only a few counts were recorded for this clone. The V call is TRBV7-9, the J call TRBJ2-7; 9 positions match TRBD2. Per germline, CDR1 SEHNR and CDR2 FQNEAQ (reference sequence). This CDR3 region has 19 residues. Trimming removed 4 bases from V and 6 bases from J; junction bases left unmatched: 22. The DNA of the CDR3 is TGTGCCAGCAGCTGGGGACTCCTCCAACCGGGACTAGCTCCACTCGAGCAGTACTTC. This codes for CASSWGLLQPGLAPLEQYF. Filled out from reference TRBV7-9 and TRBJ2-7, the complete variable domain reads DTGVSQNPRHKITKRGQNVTFRCDPISEHNRLYWYRQTLGQGPEFLTYFQNEAQLEKSRLLSDRFSAERPKGSFSTLEIQRTEQGDSAMYLCASSWGLLQPGLAPLEQYFGPGTRLTVT.

This clone has more than one count but fewer than ten. The chain uses TRBV7-8 and TRBJ2-7, with 7 bases identical to TRBD2. Losses at the gene ends were 5 bases for V and 2 bases for J; bases not matched to a gene: 9. This CDR3 contains 15 residues. Per germline, CDR1 SGHVS and CDR2 FQNEAQ. The CDR3 sequence is CASSGPQGGAYEQYF. The CDR3 DNA reads as TGTGCCAGCAGCGGTCCTCAGGGAGGGGCCTACGAGCAGTACTTC.

The chain combines TRBV7-9 with TRBJ2-2; perhaps TRBD1 as D (6 bases). This CDR3 contains 16 residues. The V gene lost 3 bases and the J gene lost 5 bases, with 16 bases spanning the gap. CDR1 is SEHNR and CDR2 is FQNEAQ in the germline V gene (reference sequence). CDR3 nucleotide sequence: TGTGCCAGCAGCTTCTTACAGGGTCGATTGACCGGGGAGCTGTTTTTT. Amino acids: CASSFLQGRLTGELFF.

The rearrangement joins TRBV5-6 to TRBJ1-1; 7 bases line up with TRBD1. Trimming took 3 bases from V and 8 from J; bases not matched to a gene: 7. The CDR3 is 13 residues long. In germline, CDR1 is SGHDT, CDR2 YYEEEE. The CDR3 DNA follows: TGTGCCAGCAGCTCTAGACCAGGGGGGGAAGCTTTCTTT. Translating it yields CASSSRPGGEAFF.

The CDR3 sequence: CASSLLTTDTQYF. CDR3 DNA: TGTGCCAGCAGCTTATTAACCACAGATACGCAGTATTTT. V usage is TRBV5-6 and J usage is TRBJ2-3; no firm D call. V gave up 2 bases and J gave up 2 bases, with 6 bases separating them. The germline V gene has CDR1 SGHDT and CDR2 YYEEEE. The length of the CDR3 is 13 residues.

J is TRBJ2-7 and V is TRBV7-6, with 8 bases identical to TRBD2. The CDR3 consists of 14 residues. With V trimmed by 5 bases and J by 3 bases, 6 bases remained unmatched. CDR1 and CDR2 (germline): SGHVS, FNYEAQ. CDR3 amino acids: CASSLSGSRYEQYF. Here the CDR3 DNA reads TGTGCCAGCAGCCTGAGCGGGAGTCGCTACGAGCAGTACTTC.

V gene TRBV28 combines with J gene TRBJ1-4; 10 bases align to TRBD1. Trimming cost V 4 bases and J 10 bases; bases outside gene matches: 15. The length of the CDR3 is 17 residues. Germline CDR1 and CDR2: MDHEN and SYDVKM. CDR3 region: CASSSREPGQGIRKLFF. CDR3 nucleotides: TGTGCCAGCAGTTCCCGAGAACCGGGACAGGGGATTAGAAAACTGTTTTTT.

The CDR3 protein is CASSYAAGINQPQHF. CDR3 DNA: TGTGCCAGCAGTTACGCGGCAGGCATCAATCAGCCCCAGCATTTT. V is TRBV6-5 and J is TRBJ1-5, with no clear D. The germline V gene has CDR1 MNHEY and CDR2 SVGAGI. V lost 2 bases to trimming and J lost 3 bases, with 11 bases between them. There are 15 residues in the CDR3.

The V and J genes are TRBV7-6 and TRBJ1-2, with D maybe TRBD1 (5 bases). The germline V and J ends were trimmed by 0 bases and 6 bases, with 14 bases remaining between them. CDR1 SGHVS and CDR2 FNYEAQ come from the germline V gene. The CDR3 extends over 15 amino acids. The CDR3 spells CASSLAQGRLDGYTF. The CDR3, as DNA: TGTGCCAGCAGCTTAGCTCAGGGTCGTCTGGATGGCTACACCTTC. The complete variable domain, with remaining parts taken from reference TRBV7-6 and TRBJ1-2, reads GAGVSQSPRYKVTKRGQDVALRCDPISGHVSLYWYRQALGQGPEFLTYFNYEAQQDKSGLPNDRFSAERPEGSISTLTIQRTEQRDSAMYRCASSLAQGRLDGYTFGSGTRLTVV.

The chain combines TRBV13 with TRBJ2-1, with D perhaps matching TRBD1 or TRBD2 (5 bases each). The germline CDR1 and CDR2 sequences are PRHDT and FYEKMQ (reference sequence). This CDR3 spans 14 amino acids. V lost 5 bases to trimming and J lost 8 bases, with 16 bases between them. The CDR3 sequence: CASSPRGRADEQFF. The CDR3 DNA sequence: TGTGCCAGCAGCCCCCGGGGCCGGGCGGATGAGCAGTTCTTC.

J is TRBJ1-2 and V is TRBV4-3; D might be TRBD1 (5 bases). The length of the CDR3 is 15 residues. CDR1 and CDR2 (germline): LGHNA, YSLEER. Trimming left V 5 bases short and J 3 bases short, with 16 bases between. CDR3 bases: TGCGCCAGCAGCGATGCTCGTGGGGGAGACTATGGCTACACCTTC. This translates into CASSDARGGDYGYTF.

The chain has TRBV27 and TRBJ2-1, with TRBD1 as a possible D gene (5 bases). The CDR3 runs 12 residues. Germline CDR1 is MNHEY and CDR2 is SMNVEV (reference sequence). V lost 8 bases, J lost 5 bases, and 10 bases lay in between. CDR3 amino acids: CASCDSNNEQFF. The CDR3 nucleotides are TGTGCCAGCTGCGACAGTAACAATGAGCAGTTCTTC.

The gene calls are TRBV10-2 and TRBJ1-3; D is possibly TRBD1 (5 bases). Trimming took off 0 bases at V and 4 bases at J, with 13 bases between the two ends. This CDR3 is 16 amino acids long. Germline V lookup: CDR1 WSHSY, CDR2 SAAADI. CDR3 residues: CASSESITGGGNTIYF. The CDR3 DNA is TGCGCCAGCAGTGAGTCGATAACAGGTGGAGGAAACACCATATATTTT.

The rearrangement joins TRBV4-3 to TRBJ1-4, with D hard to call. Germline CDR1 is LGHNA and CDR2 is YSLEER. This CDR3 region has 12 residues. V lost 1 base to trimming and J lost 5 bases, with 2 bases between them. For the CDR3, the DNA is TGCGCCAGCAGCCAAGCCAATGAAAAACTGTTTTTT. This sequence encodes CASSQANEKLFF.

This chain uses TRBV27 with TRBJ1-2; D not certain. CDR1 is MNHEY, CDR2 SMNVEV, per germline (reference sequence). V was clipped by 1 base and J by 5 bases, with 14 bases between them. The CDR3 runs 15 residues. The CDR3 spells CASSLWLGSSYGYTF. The CDR3, as DNA: TGTGCCAGCAGTTTATGGTTAGGGTCCTCGTATGGCTACACCTTC.

This chain connects TRBV15 to TRBJ2-1; no definite D call. This CDR3 contains 15 residues. The ends were cut back, 3 bases at V and 7 bases at J, with 16 bases in the middle. CDR1 LNHNV and CDR2 YYDKDF come from the germline V gene (reference sequence). The CDR3 sequence is CATSRSTGSGNEQFF. The CDR3 DNA sequence: TGTGCCACCAGCAGGTCCACGGGCTCGGGTAATGAGCAGTTCTTC.

This chain connects TRBV5-5 to TRBJ2-1; 8 positions agree with TRBD2. Trimming cost V 4 bases and J 1 base; bases outside gene matches: 7. Germline V lookup: CDR1 SGHKS, CDR2 YYEKEE (reference sequence). The CDR3 is made up of 16 amino acids. CDR3 residues: CASSTPGLESYNEQFF. In DNA form, the CDR3 reads TGTGCCAGCAGCACCCCGGGACTAGAGTCCTACAATGAGCAGTTCTTC.

The V and J genes are TRBV15 and TRBJ1-1; D not resolved. CDR3 length equals 15 residues. Between the trimmed V and J ends, which lost 0 bases and 5 bases, there was a span of 13 bases. The V gene's germline CDR1 is LNHNV and CDR2 YYDKDF (reference sequence). CDR3 loop: CATSRDPAAGTEAFF. In DNA, the CDR3 is TGTGCCACCAGCAGAGATCCAGCCGCGGGGACTGAAGCTTTCTTT. Supplemented by reference TRBV15 and TRBJ1-1, the full variable domain reads DAMVIQNPRYQVTQFGKPVTLSCSQTLNHNVMYWYQQKSSQAPKLLFHYYDKDFNNEADTPDNFQSRRPNTSFCFLDIRSPGLGDTAMYLCATSRDPAAGTEAFFGQGTRLTVV.

This chain joins TRBV6-4 and TRBJ2-1, with 11 bases that match TRBD2. The CDR3 covers 16 residues. From germline, CDR1 is MRHNA and CDR2 SNTAGT. The V and J ends lost 2 bases and 0 bases, in that order; junction bases with no gene match: 0. The CDR3 DNA sequence: TGTGCCAGCAGTGACACTAGCGGGAGCTCCTACAATGAGCAGTTCTTC. Protein: CASSDTSGSSYNEQFF.

In this sample, this clone turned up a few times. This chain uses TRBV5-1 with TRBJ2-3, with 9 bases fitting TRBD2. CDR1 and CDR2 (germline): SGHRS, YFSETQ. Trimming took 6 bases from V and 7 from J; bases not matched to a gene: 9. CDR3 length equals 14 residues. The CDR3 sequence is CASKKAGGSYTQYF. The CDR3 coding sequence is TGCGCCAGCAAGAAAGCGGGAGGCTCGTATACGCAGTATTTT. Complete variable domain (other parts from reference TRBV5-1 and TRBJ2-3): KAGVTQTPRYLIKTRGQQVTLSCSPISGHRSVSWYQQTPGQGLQFLFEYFSETQRNKGNFPGRFSGRQFSNSRSEMNVSTLELGDSALYLCASKKAGGSYTQYFGPGTRLTVL.